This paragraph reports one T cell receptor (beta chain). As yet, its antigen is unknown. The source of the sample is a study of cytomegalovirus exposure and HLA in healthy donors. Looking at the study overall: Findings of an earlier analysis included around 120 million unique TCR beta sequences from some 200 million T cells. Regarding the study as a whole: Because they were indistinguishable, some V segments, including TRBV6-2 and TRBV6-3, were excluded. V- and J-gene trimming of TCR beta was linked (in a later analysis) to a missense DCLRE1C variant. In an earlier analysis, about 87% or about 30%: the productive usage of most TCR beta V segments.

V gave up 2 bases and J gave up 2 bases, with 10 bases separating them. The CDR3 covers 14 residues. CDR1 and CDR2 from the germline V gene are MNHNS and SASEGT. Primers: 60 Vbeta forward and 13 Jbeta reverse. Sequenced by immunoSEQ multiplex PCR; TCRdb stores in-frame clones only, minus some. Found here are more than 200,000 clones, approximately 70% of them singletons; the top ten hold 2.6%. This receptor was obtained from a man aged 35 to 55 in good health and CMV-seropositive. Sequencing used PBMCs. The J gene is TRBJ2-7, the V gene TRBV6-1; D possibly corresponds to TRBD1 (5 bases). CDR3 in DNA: TGTGCCAGCAGTGAATCGGGCAGGGCCTACGAGCAGTACTTC. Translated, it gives CASSESGRAYEQYF.